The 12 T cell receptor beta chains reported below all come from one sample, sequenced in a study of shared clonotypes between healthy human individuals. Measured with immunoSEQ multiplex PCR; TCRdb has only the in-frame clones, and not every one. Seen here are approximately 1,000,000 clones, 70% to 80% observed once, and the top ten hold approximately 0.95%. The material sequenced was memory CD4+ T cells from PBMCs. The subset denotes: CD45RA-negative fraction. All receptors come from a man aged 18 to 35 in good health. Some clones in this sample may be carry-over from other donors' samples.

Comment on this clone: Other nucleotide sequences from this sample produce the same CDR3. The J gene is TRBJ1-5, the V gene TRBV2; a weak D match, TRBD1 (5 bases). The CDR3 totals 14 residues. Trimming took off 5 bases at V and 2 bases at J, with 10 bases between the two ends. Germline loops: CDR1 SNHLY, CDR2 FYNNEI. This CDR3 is CASSPDRGNQPQHF. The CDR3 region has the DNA TGTGCCAGCAGTCCCGACAGAGGCAATCAGCCCCAGCATTTT.

The CDR3 here is CASRLEMEFEAFF. CDR3 coding DNA: TGTGCCAGCAGGCTGGAGATGGAGTTTGAAGCTTTCTTT. The chain recombines TRBV2 with TRBJ1-1, with no clear D. CDR1 SNHLY and CDR2 FYNNEI come from the germline V gene. The ends were cut back, 6 bases at V and 7 bases at J, with 15 bases in the middle. The CDR3 sequence is 13 residues long.

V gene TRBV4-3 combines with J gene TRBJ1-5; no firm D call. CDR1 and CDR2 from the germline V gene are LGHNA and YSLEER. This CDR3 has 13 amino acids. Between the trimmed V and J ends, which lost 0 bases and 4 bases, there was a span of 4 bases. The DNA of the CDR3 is TGCGCCAGCAGCCAAGATTGGAATCAGCCCCAGCATTTT. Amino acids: CASSQDWNQPQHF.

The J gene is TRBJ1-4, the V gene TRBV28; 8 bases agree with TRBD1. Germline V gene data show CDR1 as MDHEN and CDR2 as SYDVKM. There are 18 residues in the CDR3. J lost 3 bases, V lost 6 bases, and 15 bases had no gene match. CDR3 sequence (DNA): TGTGCCAGCAGCTGGACAGGGTTTGGTTTAGTGTCTAATGAAAAACTGTTTTTT. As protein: CASSWTGFGLVSNEKLFF.

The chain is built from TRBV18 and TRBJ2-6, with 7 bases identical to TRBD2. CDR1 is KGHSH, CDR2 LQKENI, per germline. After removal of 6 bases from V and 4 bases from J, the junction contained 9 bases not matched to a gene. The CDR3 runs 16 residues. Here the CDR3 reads CASSSGREAGANVLTF. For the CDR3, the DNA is TGTGCCAGCTCGTCGGGGAGGGAGGCCGGGGCCAACGTCCTGACTTTC.

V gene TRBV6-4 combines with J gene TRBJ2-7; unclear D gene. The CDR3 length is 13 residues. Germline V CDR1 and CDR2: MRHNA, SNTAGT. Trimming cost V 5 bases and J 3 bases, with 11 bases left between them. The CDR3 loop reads CASSPDGNYEQYF. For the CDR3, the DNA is TGTGCCAGCAGTCCGGACGGTAACTACGAGCAGTACTTC.

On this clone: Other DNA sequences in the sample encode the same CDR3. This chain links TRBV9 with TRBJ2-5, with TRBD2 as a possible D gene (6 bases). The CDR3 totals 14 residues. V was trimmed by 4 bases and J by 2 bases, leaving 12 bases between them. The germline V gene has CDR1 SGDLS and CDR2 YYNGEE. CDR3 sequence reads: CASSPRDSQETQYF. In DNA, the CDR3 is TGTGCCAGCAGCCCCCGGGACTCACAAGAGACCCAGTACTTC.

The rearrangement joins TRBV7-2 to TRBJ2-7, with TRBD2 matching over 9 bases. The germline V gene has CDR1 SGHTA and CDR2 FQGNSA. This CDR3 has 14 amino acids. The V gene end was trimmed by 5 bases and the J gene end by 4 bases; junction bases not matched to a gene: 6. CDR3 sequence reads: CASSGGLALYEQYF. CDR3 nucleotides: TGTGCCAGCAGCGGGGGACTAGCTTTGTACGAGCAGTACTTC.

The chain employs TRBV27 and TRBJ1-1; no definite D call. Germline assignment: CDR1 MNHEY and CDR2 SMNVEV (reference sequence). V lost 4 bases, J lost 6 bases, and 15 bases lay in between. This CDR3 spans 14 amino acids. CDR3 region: CASSSVTVPAEAFF. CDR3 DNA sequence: TGTGCCAGCAGTTCAGTGACCGTTCCCGCTGAAGCTTTCTTT.

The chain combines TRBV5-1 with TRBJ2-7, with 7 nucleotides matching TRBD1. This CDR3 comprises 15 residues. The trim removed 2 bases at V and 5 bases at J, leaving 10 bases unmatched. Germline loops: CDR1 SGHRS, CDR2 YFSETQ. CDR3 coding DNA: TGCGCCAGCAGCTTCCGGGACAGCGGACGTGACGAGCAGTACTTC. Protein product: CASSFRDSGRDEQYF.

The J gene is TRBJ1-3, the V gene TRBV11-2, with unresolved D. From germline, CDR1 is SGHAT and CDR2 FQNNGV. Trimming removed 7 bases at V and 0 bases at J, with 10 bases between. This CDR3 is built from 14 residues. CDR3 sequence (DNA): TGTGCCAGCAAGACTTCCGCCTCTGGAAACACCATATATTTT. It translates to CASKTSASGNTIYF.

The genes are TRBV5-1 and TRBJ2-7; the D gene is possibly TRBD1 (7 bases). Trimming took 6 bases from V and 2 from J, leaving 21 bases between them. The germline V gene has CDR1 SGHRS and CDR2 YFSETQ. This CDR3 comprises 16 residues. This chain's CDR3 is CASIAHGGGGPYEQYF. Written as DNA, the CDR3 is TGCGCCAGCATCGCCCACGGAGGGGGCGGTCCCTACGAGCAGTACTTC.